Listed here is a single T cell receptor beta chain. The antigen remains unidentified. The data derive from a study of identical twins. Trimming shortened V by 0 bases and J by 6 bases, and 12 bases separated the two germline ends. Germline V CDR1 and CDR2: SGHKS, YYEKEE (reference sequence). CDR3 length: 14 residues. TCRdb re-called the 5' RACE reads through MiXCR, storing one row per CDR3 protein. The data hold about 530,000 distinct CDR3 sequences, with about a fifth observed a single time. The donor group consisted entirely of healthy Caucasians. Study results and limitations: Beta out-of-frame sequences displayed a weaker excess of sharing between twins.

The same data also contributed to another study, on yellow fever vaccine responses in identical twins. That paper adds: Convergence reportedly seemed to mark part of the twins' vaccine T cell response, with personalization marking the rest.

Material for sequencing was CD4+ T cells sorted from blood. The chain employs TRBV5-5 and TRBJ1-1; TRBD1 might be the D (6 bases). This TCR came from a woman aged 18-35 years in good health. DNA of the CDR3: TGTGCCAGCAGCTTGGTACCAGGGGAGGCTGAAGCTTTCTTT. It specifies CASSLVPGEAEAFF.